A single sample gave rise to the 24 T cell receptor beta chains below, sequenced in a study of T cell clonotyping in hematopoietic cell transplantation. Using immunoSEQ multiplex PCR, the repertoire was profiled, and TCRdb retains in-frame clones only, with some absent. Among approximately 9,000 clones, roughly 87% were seen once, and the ten largest hold about 25%. This sample's time point: recipient sample about 28 days before transplant, after cytoreduction. The sample in question was peripheral blood mononuclear cells, obtained before stem cell transplant. The source of these receptors is a woman aged 60-70 years with acute myeloid leukemia. Some clones in this sample may be carry-over from other donors' samples.

The rearrangement links TRBV5-1 to TRBJ1-3; D remains unclear. Trimming took 4 bases from V and 0 from J, leaving 8 bases between them. Germline lookup yields CDR1 SGHRS and CDR2 YFSETQ. This CDR3 has 14 residues. The CDR3 DNA sequence: TGCGCCAGCAGCCCGGGGAACTCTGGAAACACCATATATTTT. Its protein is CASSPGNSGNTIYF.

The chain carries TRBV4-3 and TRBJ1-4; the D is unclear. There are 15 residues in the CDR3. With 5 bases removed from V and 0 bases from J, the gap between germline ends came to 10 bases. Per the germline V gene, CDR1 is LGHNA and CDR2 is YSLEER. CDR3 DNA: TGCGCCAGCAGCAGGGTGTGGGCAACTAATGAAAAACTGTTTTTT. The encoded protein is CASSRVWATNEKLFF.

This chain joins TRBV9 and TRBJ2-1, with 14 bases aligning to TRBD2. The CDR3 runs 15 residues. CDR1 is SGDLS and CDR2 is YYNGEE in the germline V gene. After removal of 3 bases from V and 9 bases from J, the junction contained 5 bases not matched to a gene. Written as DNA, the CDR3 is TGTGCCAGCAGCGCCGGGACTAGCGGGAGAGGTGAGCAGTTCTTC. Protein sequence: CASSAGTSGRGEQFF. Supplemented by reference TRBV9 and TRBJ2-1, the full variable domain reads DSGVTQTPKHLITATGQRVTLRCSPRSGDLSVYWYQQSLDQGLQFLIQYYNGEERAKGNILERFSAQQFPDLHSELNLSSLELGDSALYFCASSAGTSGRGEQFFGPGTRLTVL.

This chain connects TRBV27 to TRBJ2-1; D possibly corresponds to TRBD2 (6 bases). Germline assignment: CDR1 MNHEY and CDR2 SMNVEV (reference sequence). The V and J ends lost 0 bases and 9 bases respectively, with 18 bases between them. The CDR3 totals 16 residues. The CDR3: CASSLSGGGMEIEQFF. The DNA of the CDR3 is TGTGCCAGCAGTTTATCGGGCGGCGGGATGGAGATTGAGCAGTTCTTC.

The rearrangement uses TRBV25-1 and TRBJ2-1, with a tentative D call TRBD2 (5 bases). CDR1 is MGHDK and CDR2 is SYGVNS in the germline V gene. Trimming pared 2 bases from V and 4 bases from J, leaving 12 bases between. This CDR3 comprises 15 residues. The CDR3 protein is CASSEGGLAYNEQFF. The CDR3 region has the DNA TGTGCCAGCAGTGAAGGCGGGCTAGCTTACAATGAGCAGTTCTTC. The full variable domain, its missing parts supplied by reference TRBV25-1 and TRBJ2-1, is EADIYQTPRYLVIGTGKKITLECSQTMGHDKMYWYQQDPGMELHLIHYSYGVNSTEKGDLSSESTVSRIRTEHFPLTLESARPSHTSQYLCASSEGGLAYNEQFFGPGTRLTVL.

V gene TRBV29-1 combines with J gene TRBJ2-2; the D is unclear. Trimming cost V 4 bases and J 3 bases, with 6 bases left between them. Germline V gene sequence: CDR1 SQVTM, CDR2 ANQGSEA. This CDR3 region has 12 residues. CDR3 nucleotide sequence: TGCAGCGTTGTGAGTTACACCGGGGAGCTGTTTTTT. This translates into CSVVSYTGELFF.

The chain employs TRBV5-4 and TRBJ2-1; tentatively, D is TRBD1 (6 bases). The germline V gene encodes CDR1 SGHNT and CDR2 YYREEE (reference sequence). This CDR3 has 14 amino acids. The V and J ends lost 3 bases and 6 bases respectively, with 13 bases between them. CDR3 sequence (DNA): TGTGCCAGCAGCTCATTAAGACAGGCCAATGAGCAGTTCTTC. Amino acids: CASSSLRQANEQFF.

The V call is TRBV30, the J call TRBJ1-4, with no clear D. Trimming left V 3 bases short and J 8 bases short, with 7 bases between. The CDR3 runs 11 residues. Germline CDR1 reads GTSNPN; CDR2 reads SVGIG (reference sequence). For the CDR3, the DNA is TGTGCCTGGAGCTCCGGGGAAAAACTGTTTTTT. Translation: CAWSSGEKLFF. The variable domain in full, with the rest retrieved from reference TRBV30 and TRBJ1-4, is SQTIHQWPATLVQPVGSPLSLECTVEGTSNPNLYWYRQAAGRGLQLLFYSVGIGQISSEVPQNLSASRPQDRQFILSSKKLLLSDSGFYLCAWSSGEKLFFGSGTQLSVL.

The V call is TRBV27, the J call TRBJ2-7; the match to TRBD1 covers 7 bases. Germline V gene sequence: CDR1 MNHEY, CDR2 SMNVEV (reference sequence). Losses at the gene ends were 4 bases for V and 2 bases for J; bases not matched to a gene: 8. The CDR3 contains 15 residues. The CDR3 loop reads CASSYATGLPYEQYF. The CDR3 region has the DNA TGTGCCAGCAGTTATGCGACAGGGCTTCCCTACGAGCAGTACTTC.

The rearrangement links TRBV7-3 to TRBJ2-2; D might be TRBD1 (5 bases). CDR1 is SGHTA, CDR2 FQGTGA, per germline. The V end was cut by 1 base, the J end by 4 bases, with 13 bases between. There are 16 residues in the CDR3. The CDR3 protein is CASSLSTGWATGELFF. The DNA of the CDR3 is TGTGCCAGCAGCTTAAGTACAGGATGGGCCACCGGGGAGCTGTTTTTT.

The rearrangement uses TRBV9 and TRBJ2-7; 8 nucleotides match TRBD2. V lost 4 bases to trimming and J lost 1 base; unmatched junction nucleotides: 7. The CDR3 covers 15 residues. Germline CDR1 reads SGDLS; CDR2 reads YYNGEE. CDR3 coding DNA: TGTGCCAGCAGCCTTACTAGCGGAGGGTCCTACGAGCAGTACTTC. It specifies CASSLTSGGSYEQYF.

In its sample, this clone was seen once. The chain combines TRBV7-6 with TRBJ1-5; unclear D gene. Trimming pared 1 base from V and 3 bases from J, leaving 7 bases between. CDR3 size: 14 residues. Looked up from germline, CDR1 is SGHVS and CDR2 is FNYEAQ. In DNA, the CDR3 is TGTGCCAGCAGCTTAGGGGGTTACAATCAGCCCCAGCATTTT. It codes for CASSLGGYNQPQHF. The whole variable domain, filled in from reference TRBV7-6 and TRBJ1-5, reads GAGVSQSPRYKVTKRGQDVALRCDPISGHVSLYWYRQALGQGPEFLTYFNYEAQQDKSGLPNDRFSAERPEGSISTLTIQRTEQRDSAMYRCASSLGGYNQPQHFGDGTRLSIL.

V gene TRBV9 combines with J gene TRBJ2-7; 7 bases map to TRBD2. The CDR3 totals 15 residues. Per the germline V gene, CDR1 is SGDLS and CDR2 is YYNGEE. V lost 5 bases to trimming and J lost 3 bases; unmatched junction nucleotides: 11. CDR3 sequence (DNA): TGTGCCAGCAGGGACCAAAGGAGCGGGAACTACGAGCAGTACTTC. Protein: CASRDQRSGNYEQYF.

V and J are TRBV30 and TRBJ2-2; the match to TRBD2 covers 10 bases. Germline V CDR1 and CDR2: GTSNPN, SVGIG (reference sequence). V lost 6 bases and J lost 2; bases outside the gene matches: 6. This CDR3 contains 15 residues. The CDR3 region has the DNA TGTGCCTGCGCCCCTAGCGGGAGAAACACCGGGGAGCTGTTTTTT. Encoded protein: CACAPSGRNTGELFF.

This clone was counted a few times. This chain links TRBV28 with TRBJ2-7; 9 positions match TRBD2. This CDR3 contains 14 residues. Germline trimming cut 5 bases from V and 8 bases from J; bases unmatched to any gene: 10. Germline loops: CDR1 MDHEN, CDR2 SYDVKM. The CDR3 protein is CASSQTSGTTKQYF. Here the CDR3 DNA reads TGTGCCAGCAGTCAGACTAGCGGCACTACGAAGCAGTACTTC. Full variable domain (outside the CDR3, taken from reference TRBV28 and TRBJ2-7): DVKVTQSSRYLVKRTGEKVFLECVQDMDHENMFWYRQDPGLGLRLIYFSYDVKMKEKGDIPEGYSVSREKKERFSLILESASTNQTSMYLCASSQTSGTTKQYFGPGTRLTVT.

The J gene is TRBJ2-3, the V gene TRBV30; D is undetermined. V was shortened by 0 bases and J by 0 bases, with 10 bases between the two germline ends. The CDR3 extends over 15 amino acids. The germline gives CDR1 GTSNPN, CDR2 SVGIG (reference sequence). CDR3 amino acids: CAWSVFASSTDTQYF. In DNA, the CDR3 is TGTGCCTGGAGTGTATTTGCGTCTAGCACAGATACGCAGTATTTT. Full variable domain (missing parts from reference TRBV30 and TRBJ2-3): SQTIHQWPATLVQPVGSPLSLECTVEGTSNPNLYWYRQAAGRGLQLLFYSVGIGQISSEVPQNLSASRPQDRQFILSSKKLLLSDSGFYLCAWSVFASSTDTQYFGPGTRLTVL.

The chain has TRBV9 and TRBJ2-2; D might be TRBD2 (6 bases). The CDR3 covers 13 residues. Germline-derived CDR1 and CDR2 are SGDLS and YYNGEE. V was pared by 5 bases and J by 6 bases, with 11 bases between. The CDR3 region is CASSRLEPGELFF. For the CDR3, the DNA is TGTGCCAGCAGTCGACTAGAGCCCGGGGAGCTGTTTTTT.

This clone has only one observation. The chain carries TRBV30 and TRBJ1-1, with D possibly TRBD1 on 6 matching bases. In germline, CDR1 is GTSNPN, CDR2 SVGIG (reference sequence). The length of the CDR3 is 14 residues. The V and J ends lost 3 bases and 1 base respectively, with 12 bases between them. CDR3 loop: CAWRARGRNTEAFF. Here the CDR3 DNA reads TGTGCCTGGAGAGCCAGGGGAAGGAACACTGAAGCTTTCTTT. The full variable domain, with the rest looked up from reference TRBV30 and TRBJ1-1, is SQTIHQWPATLVQPVGSPLSLECTVEGTSNPNLYWYRQAAGRGLQLLFYSVGIGQISSEVPQNLSASRPQDRQFILSSKKLLLSDSGFYLCAWRARGRNTEAFFGQGTRLTVV.

V usage is TRBV2 and J usage is TRBJ2-1, with TRBD2 matching over 10 bases. J was trimmed by 5 bases and V by 11 bases; bases with no gene match: 9. CDR1 is SNHLY and CDR2 is FYNNEI in the germline V gene. CDR3 length: 14 amino acids. The CDR3 DNA sequence: TGTGCCTCGTGGGGGCTAGCGGGAGACAATGAGCAGTTCTTC. It encodes CASWGLAGDNEQFF. Full variable domain (missing parts from reference TRBV2 and TRBJ2-1): EPEVTQTPSHQVTQMGQEVILRCVPISNHLYFYWYRQILGQKVEFLVSFYNNEISEKSEIFDDQFSVERPDGSNFTLKIRSTKLEDSAMYFCASWGLAGDNEQFFGPGTRLTVL.

The chain employs TRBV5-1 and TRBJ2-2; 13 bases line up with TRBD2. Germline V gives CDR1 SGHRS, CDR2 YFSETQ. Trimming took 5 bases from V and 7 from J; bases not matched to a gene: 8. The CDR3 has 16 residues. The CDR3 loop reads CASSSRTSGSSGELFF. Here the CDR3 DNA reads TGCGCCAGCAGTTCAAGGACTAGCGGGAGTAGCGGGGAGCTGTTTTTT.

This rearrangement joins TRBV5-3 to TRBJ2-7; 12 bases align to TRBD2. TRBV5-3 is annotated as an ORF whose role is uncertain. The V and J ends lost 10 bases and 7 bases, in that order; junction bases with no gene match: 15. The CDR3 extends over 15 amino acids. This CDR3 reads CAPTPLTSGSNEQYV. The CDR3 DNA sequence: TGTGCCCCAACCCCCTTGACTAGCGGGAGTAATGAGCAGTACGTC.

Regarding this clone: This same CDR3 is encoded by further DNA sequences in the sample. The chain has TRBV27 and TRBJ1-2, with TRBD1 matching 8 bases. Germline V gives CDR1 MNHEY, CDR2 SMNVEV (reference sequence). CDR3 length: 13 residues. The J segment lost 3 bases and the V segment lost 6 bases, leaving 3 bases of the junction unmatched. The CDR3 DNA sequence: TGTGCCAGCAGCTTACAGGGGGACTATGGCTACACCTTC. It yields the protein CASSLQGDYGYTF.

The chain has TRBV9 and TRBJ2-1; TRBD2 matches 10 bases. The length of the CDR3 is 16 residues. Germline values: CDR1 SGDLS, CDR2 YYNGEE. V lost 3 bases, J lost 2 bases, and 5 bases stayed unmatched. The CDR3 here is CASSATLAGTYNEQFF. The CDR3 DNA sequence: TGTGCCAGCAGCGCCACACTAGCGGGGACCTACAATGAGCAGTTCTTC.

This rearrangement joins TRBV30 to TRBJ2-3; D possibly matches TRBD1 or TRBD2 (5 bases each). The V and J ends lost 2 bases and 0 bases respectively, with 6 bases between them. Germline CDR1 is GTSNPN and CDR2 is SVGIG (reference sequence). CDR3 size: 13 residues. The CDR3 sequence: CAWSRDSTDTQYF. The CDR3 DNA is TGTGCCTGGAGTCGGGACAGCACAGATACGCAGTATTTT.